What follows is one TCR beta chain and its context. The antigen is not known. Trimming took off 2 bases at V and 3 bases at J, with 8 bases between the two ends. This CDR3 is 14 amino acids long. The germline V gene encodes CDR1 MNHEY and CDR2 SVGAGI. This sample was taken from a study of T cells in Graves' hyperthyroidism and ophthalmopathy. TCR beta CDR3 regions were amplified from RNA. HTBI primers were employed in a first-round RT-PCR of the TCR CDR3. One entry per CDR3 protein results from TCRdb running MiXCR on the multiplex PCR reads. The data show fewer than 350,000 distinct CDR3 sequences, around a fifth seen once. Broader study findings: Most expanded thyroid clonotypes above 0.001 also appeared in blood.

This TCR derives from a woman aged 45-65 years with Graves' hyperthyroidism. The V gene is TRBV6-5, the J gene TRBJ2-4; weak D call: TRBD2 (5 bases). The sequenced material came from blood. CDR3: CASSYRGYKNIQYF. The CDR3 DNA is TGTGCCAGCAGTTACCGAGGGTACAAAAACATTCAGTACTTC.